The clone carrying this TCR beta chain was counted only a few times. Trimming took 3 bases from V and 6 from J, leaving 8 bases between them. This CDR3 contains 12 residues. The data were taken from a study of blood T cells in healthy people across ages. Primed by a sample-barcoded 5' primer and a J-beta primer mix, a second PCR proceeded for about 6 to 12 cycles. Via MiXCR, TCRdb re-called the 5' RACE reads, giving one row per CDR3 protein. Of 1.5 million to 2 million distinct CDR3 sequences in the sample, 28% were seen once. The sequence came from a woman aged 25 to 39 in good health. The genes are TRBV12-3 or TRBV12-4 and TRBJ1-1; no reliable D call. Sequencing was done on a sample of blood. CDR3 sequence reads: CASSFRFAEAFF. The CDR3 bases are TGTGCCAGCAGTTTTAGGTTCGCTGAAGCTTTCTTT.